This TCR beta chain was documented in a study of cytomegalovirus exposure and HLA in healthy donors. Overall study context: From HLA-typed donors, an early data release held tens of millions of unique TCRs. Study-wide points: Reports described diagnosis of cytomegalovirus status by the classifier as highly specific and sensitive.

As to this clone: The antigen is undetermined.

Germline CDR1 MDHEN, CDR2 SYDVKM. Trimming pared 2 bases from V and 0 bases from J, leaving 5 bases between. The CDR3 is 14 residues long. The primer mix had 60 Vbeta and 13 Jbeta primers. Produced via immunoSEQ multiplex PCR; TCRdb's table is partial and in-frame only. The sample includes some 100,000 clones, 75% of them seen just once. The TCR comes from a man aged 50-59 years in good health and CMV-seronegative. The sequenced sample consisted of PBMCs. The J gene is TRBJ1-3, the V gene TRBV28; no definite D call. In DNA, the CDR3 is TGTGCCAGCAGTTTACACAGCTCTGGAAACACCATATATTTT. Its translation is CASSLHSSGNTIYF.